What follows are 32 T cell receptor beta chains derived from one specimen sequenced in a study of blood T cell repertoires in COVID-19. Sequencing used immunoSEQ multiplex PCR; TCRdb keeps in-frame clones, though not all of them. Of roughly 170,000 clones listed, 75% to 90% were seen once; the top ten hold under 4.5%. The sample comprised PBMCs or T cells enriched from blood (not recorded which). All receptors derive from a woman aged 45 to 65 who had recovered from COVID-19.

The J gene is TRBJ2-5, the V gene TRBV5-1; 8 nucleotides align to TRBD2. CDR1 is SGHRS, CDR2 YFSETQ, per germline. This CDR3 is built from 14 residues. V lost 1 base, J lost 4 bases, and 3 bases stayed unmatched. The CDR3 nucleotides are TGCGCCAGCAGCTTGCGGGAGGGAAGAGAGACCCAGTACTTC. The encoded protein is CASSLREGRETQYF.

This sequence joins TRBV4-2 and TRBJ2-5; weak D call: TRBD2 (5 bases). The V end was cut by 0 bases, the J end by 7 bases, with 21 bases between. The CDR3 spans 17 residues. Germline-derived CDR1 and CDR2 are LGHNA and YNFKEQ. The DNA for the CDR3 is TGTGCCAGCAGCCAAGACGCCGCTCCGACTACTCCCCGGACCCAGTACTTC. Translated: CASSQDAAPTTPRTQYF.

This clone was observed a few times. The chain links TRBV7-2 to TRBJ2-4, with 9 bases lining up with TRBD1. CDR1 and CDR2 from the germline V gene are SGHTA and FQGNSA. This CDR3 contains 14 residues. The V and J ends lost 5 bases and 6 bases, in that order; junction bases with no gene match: 5. CDR3 sequence: CASSHPDRGNIQYF. The CDR3 DNA follows: TGTGCCAGCAGCCACCCGGACAGGGGAAACATTCAGTACTTC.

DNA of the CDR3: TGTGCCAGCAGGTCTGGGGGGGCGGGGAACGGGGAGCTGTTTTTT. It specifies CASRSGGAGNGELFF. The chain uses TRBV6-5 and TRBJ2-2; a weak D match, TRBD2 (7 bases). The CDR3 runs 15 residues. The germline V and J ends were trimmed by 6 bases and 7 bases, with 18 bases remaining between them. Germline V gene sequence: CDR1 MNHEY, CDR2 SVGAGI.

This rearrangement joins TRBV7-2 to TRBJ1-1; D is possibly TRBD1 (5 bases). CDR1 SGHTA and CDR2 FQGNSA come from the germline V gene. CDR3 length: 13 amino acids. V lost 5 bases and J 3 bases, leaving 10 bases between the germline ends. The CDR3 DNA reads TGTGCCAGCAGCCCGACAGTGTACACTGAAGCTTTCTTT. Encoded protein: CASSPTVYTEAFF.

The V and J genes are TRBV10-3 and TRBJ2-5, with a tentative D call TRBD2 (5 bases). Germline V CDR1 and CDR2: ENHRY, SYGVKD. The V end was cut by 0 bases, the J end by 6 bases, with 5 bases between. This CDR3 is built from 12 residues. CDR3 sequence reads: CAISESGKTQYF. The CDR3 nucleotides are TGTGCCATCAGTGAGTCCGGGAAGACCCAGTACTTC.

A single count supports this clone. The gene calls are TRBV19 and TRBJ1-5, with D perhaps matching TRBD1 (6 bases). Germline assignment: CDR1 LNHDA and CDR2 SQIVND (reference sequence). V shed 3 bases and J shed 7 bases, with 10 bases lying between them. The CDR3 consists of 13 residues. The CDR3 region has the DNA TGTGCCAGTAGTATGGGGGCGAGGCAGCCCCAGCATTTT. Encoded protein: CASSMGARQPQHF.

This rearrangement joins TRBV5-8 to TRBJ1-2; D call uncertain. Germline-derived CDR1 and CDR2 are SGHTS and YDEGEE. CDR3 length: 13 amino acids. Trimming removed 0 bases from V and 3 bases from J, with 6 bases in between. The CDR3 loop reads CASSLARDYGYTF. As DNA, the CDR3 is TGTGCCAGCAGCTTGGCCCGAGACTATGGCTACACCTTC.

V gene TRBV15 combines with J gene TRBJ1-1; D uncertain. This CDR3 has 16 amino acids. Per the germline V gene, CDR1 is LNHNV and CDR2 is YYDKDF (reference sequence). With 0 bases removed from V and 0 bases from J, the gap between germline ends came to 11 bases. CDR3: CATSRERIPMNTEAFF. In nucleotides, the CDR3 is TGTGCCACCAGCAGAGAGAGGATACCAATGAACACTGAAGCTTTCTTT.

The chain couples TRBV28 to TRBJ2-2; 9 bases line up with TRBD1. The junction had 6 bases not matched to a gene; V was cut back by 5 bases and J by 2 bases. Germline assignment: CDR1 MDHEN and CDR2 SYDVKM. The CDR3 is 16 residues long. Written as DNA, the CDR3 is TGTGCCAGCAGTCTCCTACAGGGGGCTAACACCGGGGAGCTGTTTTTT. It is translated as CASSLLQGANTGELFF.

The rearrangement joins TRBV4-1 to TRBJ1-5; D might be TRBD1 (5 bases). Germline loops: CDR1 MGHRA, CDR2 YSYEKL. The CDR3 covers 14 residues. With 4 bases removed from V and 1 base from J, the gap between germline ends came to 8 bases. In nucleotides, the CDR3 is TGCGCCAGCAGCCCGACAGTCAGCAATCAGCCCCAGCATTTT. It specifies CASSPTVSNQPQHF.

This clone was counted once. The rearrangement joins TRBV10-1 to TRBJ1-1; D may be TRBD1 (5 bases). Germline CDR1 reads WNHNN; CDR2 reads SYGVQD (reference sequence). The CDR3 totals 15 residues. Trimming cost V 3 bases and J 0 bases, with 11 bases left between them. The CDR3 protein is CASSEFRALNTEAFF. Written as DNA, the CDR3 is TGCGCCAGCAGTGAATTCAGGGCCCTGAACACTGAAGCTTTCTTT.

This clone was recorded a few times. The rearrangement joins TRBV19 to TRBJ1-2; TRBD1 matches at 7 bases. CDR1 is LNHDA, CDR2 SQIVND, per germline (reference sequence). The CDR3 covers 14 residues. Unmatched junction bases numbered 14, after V lost 6 bases and J lost 10 bases. The CDR3: CASSPGGGGSDYTF. The DNA of the CDR3 is TGTGCCAGTAGCCCGGGAGGGGGCGGGTCGGACTACACCTTC. Filled out from reference TRBV19 and TRBJ1-2, the complete variable domain reads DGGITQSPKYLFRKEGQNVTLSCEQNLNHDAMYWYRQDPGQGLRLIYYSQIVNDFQKGDIAEGYSVSREKKESFPLTVTSAQKNPTAFYLCASSPGGGGSDYTFGSGTRLTVV.

The CDR3 bases are TGTGCCTGGCTTCGACAGGGGTCTTCCTATGGCTACACCTTC. Its translation is CAWLRQGSSYGYTF. V and J are TRBV30 and TRBJ1-2; TRBD1 agrees at 8 bases. Germline V lookup: CDR1 GTSNPN, CDR2 SVGIG (reference sequence). Trimming cost V 5 bases and J 4 bases; bases outside gene matches: 9. CDR3 length: 14 residues.

The J gene is TRBJ2-1, the V gene TRBV9; 9 bases match TRBD2. Per germline, CDR1 SGDLS and CDR2 YYNGEE. The CDR3 consists of 17 residues. Trimming took 4 bases from V and 0 from J; bases not matched to a gene: 8. In DNA, the CDR3 is TGTGCCAGCAGCCCAACTAGCGGGTACTTCTCCTACAATGAGCAGTTCTTC. Protein sequence: CASSPTSGYFSYNEQFF.

This clone was detected ten times or more. This sample includes further DNA sequences coding for the same CDR3. The gene calls are TRBV7-2 and TRBJ1-2, with TRBD1 as a possible D gene (5 bases). CDR1 and CDR2 from the germline V gene are SGHTA and FQGNSA. Trimming removed 5 bases from V and 2 bases from J, with 9 bases in between. The CDR3 length is 13 residues. CDR3 nucleotide sequence: TGTGCCAGCAGCCCAGACAGAAACTATGGCTACACCTTC. Protein product: CASSPDRNYGYTF.

The chain is built from TRBV6-5 and TRBJ1-2; 7 bases are a match to TRBD1. V gave up 2 bases and J gave up 6 bases; unmatched junction bases: 9. CDR3 length equals 15 residues. From germline, CDR1 is MNHEY and CDR2 SVGAGI. DNA for the CDR3: TGTGCCAGCAGTTACCGCCCGGGACAGAAAGATGGCTACACCTTC. Translation gives CASSYRPGQKDGYTF.

The rearrangement joins TRBV2 to TRBJ2-2; 7 nucleotides agree with TRBD1. The CDR3 length is 13 residues. With 7 bases clipped from V and 7 bases from J, the junction kept 6 bases outside the gene matches. Germline CDR1 is SNHLY and CDR2 is FYNNEI. DNA for the CDR3: TGTGCCAGCACCAGACAGGGTATCGGGGAGCTGTTTTTT. It codes for CASTRQGIGELFF.

V is TRBV27 and J is TRBJ2-5; 10 bases line up with TRBD2. The CDR3 runs 15 residues. V shed 6 bases and J 6 bases; nucleotides not matched to a gene: 10. Germline V gives CDR1 MNHEY, CDR2 SMNVEV (reference sequence). The CDR3 loop reads CASRQPGLASKTQYF. CDR3 in DNA: TGTGCCAGCAGACAGCCGGGACTAGCGAGTAAGACCCAGTACTTC.

In this sample, this clone turned up once. V and J are TRBV7-9 and TRBJ1-4; a weak D match, TRBD1 (6 bases). Looked up from germline, CDR1 is SEHNR and CDR2 is FQNEAQ (reference sequence). The CDR3 contains 15 residues. Trimming shortened V by 5 bases and J by 5 bases, and 15 bases separated the two germline ends. The CDR3 region has the DNA TGTGCCAGCAGCCGCGACGCGGGGGCAAATGAAAAACTGTTTTTT. Protein: CASSRDAGANEKLFF.

The rearrangement links TRBV30 to TRBJ1-3; 7 nucleotides agree with TRBD1. This CDR3 contains 17 residues. Germline values: CDR1 GTSNPN, CDR2 SVGIG (reference sequence). J was trimmed by 1 base and V by 5 bases; bases with no gene match: 14. The chain's CDR3 is CAWPLDRAKESGNTIYF. The CDR3 DNA reads as TGTGCCTGGCCACTCGACAGGGCGAAAGAATCTGGAAACACCATATATTTT.

The chain is built from TRBV15 and TRBJ1-3, with D possibly matching TRBD1 (5 bases). The CDR3 contains 14 residues. Between the trimmed V and J ends, which lost 1 base and 8 bases, there was a span of 12 bases. Germline CDR1 and CDR2: LNHNV and YYDKDF (reference sequence). DNA of the CDR3: TGTGCCACCAGCAGAGGGGACGGAGGGGACACCATATATTTT. It yields the protein CATSRGDGGDTIYF.

The chain has TRBV3-1 (or the pseudogene TRBV3-2) and TRBJ1-5; D is undetermined. CDR3 length equals 13 residues. CDR1 and CDR2 from the germline V gene are LGHDT and YNNKEL (reference sequence). Trimming took 2 bases from V and 10 from J, leaving 12 bases between them. Here the CDR3 reads CASSQSGNGPQHF. The DNA for the CDR3 is TGTGCCAGCAGCCAAAGCGGTAACGGTCCCCAGCATTTT.

The chain uses TRBV6-6 and TRBJ2-5; 8 bases match TRBD1. V lost 6 bases and J lost 3; bases outside the gene matches: 3. CDR1 and CDR2 (germline): MNHNY, SVGAGI (reference sequence). The CDR3 contains 13 residues. CDR3 bases: TGTGCCAGCAGGGACAGGGTGGAAGAGACCCAGTACTTC. Protein product: CASRDRVEETQYF.

V gene TRBV24-1 combines with J gene TRBJ2-2, with 8 bases that match TRBD1. Germline V lookup: CDR1 KGHDR, CDR2 SFDVKD. Trimming cost V 4 bases and J 2 bases; bases outside gene matches: 5. This CDR3 has 16 residues. The CDR3 DNA reads as TGTGCCACCAGTGAAACCGGGACAGGTAACACCGGGGAGCTGTTTTTT. Its translation is CATSETGTGNTGELFF.

The chain is built from TRBV23-1 and TRBJ2-5; tentatively, D is TRBD2 (5 bases). TRBV23-1 is sorted into the ORF group, with uncertain function. V lost 6 bases and J lost 5, with 13 bases in between. The CDR3 length is 13 residues. CDR3 DNA sequence: TGCGCCAGCAGCCGAGGGTCGGCGGAGACCCAGTACTTC. Translated: CASSRGSAETQYF.

The chain carries TRBV5-6 and TRBJ2-7; a weak D match, TRBD1 (5 bases). Germline lookup yields CDR1 SGHDT and CDR2 YYEEEE. The length of the CDR3 is 14 residues. Trimming cost V 3 bases and J 3 bases, with 13 bases left between them. In DNA form, the CDR3 reads TGTGCCAGCAGCTGGGGTACAGGATTCTACGAGCAGTACGTC. Translation: CASSWGTGFYEQYV.

The rearrangement joins TRBV18 to TRBJ1-1; D remains ambiguous. Germline CDR1 is KGHSH and CDR2 is LQKENI. The CDR3 runs to 12 residues. Trimming left V 3 bases short and J 5 bases short, with 7 bases between. This CDR3 reads CASSPGETEAFF. CDR3 DNA sequence: TGTGCCAGCTCACCTGGGGAGACTGAAGCTTTCTTT.

The rearrangement links TRBV12-3 or TRBV12-4 to TRBJ1-5; D unclear. There are 12 residues in the CDR3. The V end was cut by 6 bases, the J end by 7 bases, with 10 bases between. The CDR3 DNA reads as TGTGCCAGCAGCCCTAGTTCCCAGCCCCAGCATTTT. Translated, it gives CASSPSSQPQHF.

The chain combines TRBV19 with TRBJ2-2, with 10 bases that match TRBD2. The ends lost 10 bases at V and 5 bases at J; junction bases unmatched: 13. The length of the CDR3 is 16 residues. The V gene's germline CDR1 is LNHDA and CDR2 SQIVND (reference sequence). CDR3 amino acids: CATSSPSGGRTGELFF. In nucleotides, the CDR3 is TGTGCCACCAGTAGCCCTAGCGGGGGCCGGACCGGGGAGCTGTTTTTT.

As regards this clone: Its ends do not fully match the called genes, so a read error is possible. Other DNA sequences in the sample encode the same CDR3. The genes are TRBV18 and TRBJ1-1; 7 bases fit TRBD1. CDR3 length: 12 residues. The germline gives CDR1 KGHSH, CDR2 LQKENI. This CDR3 reads CASSPQGTEAFF. DNA of the CDR3: TGTGCCAGCTCCCCACAGGGGACTGAAGCTTTCTTT.

V gene TRBV3-1 (or the pseudogene TRBV3-2) combines with J gene TRBJ2-1, with 7 nucleotides matching TRBD2. The CDR3 consists of 16 residues. Germline-derived CDR1 and CDR2 are LGHDT and YNNKEL (reference sequence). V lost 6 bases and J lost 6; bases outside the gene matches: 14. Here the CDR3 DNA reads TGTGCCAGCAGGGGGGGGAGGCAGCGGGAAAGCAATGAGCAGTTCTTC. Encoded protein: CASRGGRQRESNEQFF.